A selection of T cell receptor beta chains follows, all from one sample in a study of blood T cell repertoires in COVID-19. Profiling relied on immunoSEQ multiplex PCR, and the TCRdb table lists in-frame clones only, not all of them. The sample yields 65,000 to 70,000 clones, 82% seen once. Sequenced input: peripheral blood. These TCRs come from a man of 80 years or more with active COVID-19. Each CDR3 is given with its conserved first and last residue. Fields, in order: CDR3 DNA, CDR3 protein, clone size, J gene, V gene, D gene. A D gene is named only where the DNA matches it firmly. Rows give clone size only sometimes, using once, few, many, or a class for an expanded clone.

TGTGCCAGCAGCCGCGTTGGGGAGCACAAAGAGACCCAGTACTTC	CASSRVGEHKETQYF	-	TRBJ2-5	TRBV7-9	-
TGTGCCATCAGTGATCAGGGCCGTGAGCAGTTCTTC	CAISDQGREQFF	-	TRBJ2-1	TRBV10-3	-
TGTGCCAGCAGCCGAGACAGGAACACCGGGGAGCTGTTTTTT	CASSRDRNTGELFF	-	TRBJ2-2	TRBV7-3	-
TGTGCCAGCAGCTTGGCGGGGGGGAGTACAGATACGCAGTATTTT	CASSLAGGSTDTQYF	few	TRBJ2-3	TRBV5-4	TRBD2
TGCCATAACACTGAAGCTTTCTTT	CHNTEAFF	-	TRBJ1-1	TRBV7-4	-
TGTGCCACCAGCAGAGGTCGAGGAACCTACAATGAGCAGTTCTTC	CATSRGRGTYNEQFF	-	TRBJ2-1	TRBV15	-
TGTGCCAGCAGCTTGGCCTCCCGTGAGACCCAGTACTTC	CASSLASRETQYF	-	TRBJ2-5	TRBV5-4	-
TGTGCCAGCAGCCAAGAGGTCGCGGGGGGGCCCTACAATGAGCAGTTCTTC	CASSQEVAGGPYNEQFF	-	TRBJ2-1	TRBV3-1/TRBV3-2	TRBD2
TGTGCCAGCAGAGCCGACAGTGTCAATCAGCCCCAGCATTTT	CASRADSVNQPQHF	-	TRBJ1-5	TRBV2	-
TGTGCCAGCAGAAAGGGACAGGAGTACGAGCAGTACTTC	CASRKGQEYEQYF	-	TRBJ2-7	TRBV7-9	TRBD1
TGTGCCAGTAGTCGGACAGTAGGAAACACCATATATTTT	CASSRTVGNTIYF	-	TRBJ1-3	TRBV19	-
TGTGCCAGCAGCTTGGGTGGGGACTCGCATTACGAGCAGTACTTC	CASSLGGDSHYEQYF	-	TRBJ2-7	TRBV5-5	-
TGTGCCAGCAGTTACTCGCCTAGTGGGAACTATGGCTACACCTTC	CASSYSPSGNYGYTF	-	TRBJ1-2	TRBV6-5	-
TGCGCCAGCAGCCGGACAGGGGGAGACTATGGCTACACCTTC	CASSRTGGDYGYTF	-	TRBJ1-2	TRBV5-1	TRBD1
TGTGCCAGCAGTGCAGGGACAGGGGCTGAAGCTTTCTTT	CASSAGTGAEAFF	-	TRBJ1-1	TRBV12-3/TRBV12-4	TRBD1
TGTGCCAGCAGCGACCGGGACAGGGGAAACTATGGCTACACCTTC	CASSDRDRGNYGYTF	-	TRBJ1-2	TRBV9	TRBD1
TGTGCCAGCAGCCAGGGACTAATCATTGGGAACACCGGGGAGCTGTTTTTT	CASSQGLIIGNTGELFF	-	TRBJ2-2	TRBV6-4	TRBD2
TGTGCCAGCAGCCGACTAGCGGGGGGGCCCCATGAGCAGTTCTTC	CASSRLAGGPHEQFF	-	TRBJ2-1	TRBV3-1/TRBV3-2	TRBD2
TGTGCCAGCAGTTTATACAGGGGATCGCCTGGAAACACCATATATTTT	CASSLYRGSPGNTIYF	-	TRBJ1-3	TRBV28	TRBD1
TGTGCCAGCAGTTACCCCGGGACAGCCACCTACGAGCAGTACTTC	CASSYPGTATYEQYF	-	TRBJ2-7	TRBV6-6	TRBD1
TGTGCCAGCAGCCGGGCCTCCGGGACAGCGGATGGCTACACCTTC	CASSRASGTADGYTF	-	TRBJ1-2	TRBV3-1/TRBV3-2	TRBD1
TGCGCCAGCAGCTCGAGGGTTGGAGGGGCCAACGTCCTGACTTTC	CASSSRVGGANVLTF	-	TRBJ2-6	TRBV5-1	-
TGTGCTAGTGGACGGGACACAGTGCGGTCTCTCTATGGCTACACCTTC	CASGRDTVRSLYGYTF	-	TRBJ1-2	TRBV12-5	-
TGCAGCGTTGAAACTAGACAGGGCTACGAGCAGTACTTC	CSVETRQGYEQYF	-	TRBJ2-7	TRBV29-1	TRBD1
TGCAGTGCTAGTATCGGGAAAGAAAAACTGTTTTTT	CSASIGKEKLFF	-	TRBJ1-4	TRBV20-1	-
TGTGCCAGCTCACCGTCCAGCGCCCTAACCTACAATGAGCAGTTCTTC	CASSPSSALTYNEQFF	-	TRBJ2-1	TRBV18	-
TGTGCCAGCAGCCGTGGGACTAGCGGGAGCAATGAGCAGTTCTTC	CASSRGTSGSNEQFF	-	TRBJ2-1	TRBV11-3	TRBD2
TGTGCCAGCAGTTTTTCCGTCGGGGCTAACTATGGCTACACCTTC	CASSFSVGANYGYTF	-	TRBJ1-2	TRBV28	-
TGTGCCAGCAGTAGGGGGTCTCCGTGGGATCAGCCCCAGCATTTT	CASSRGSPWDQPQHF	-	TRBJ1-5	TRBV27	-
TGTGCCAGCAGCCATGTACACGGGAGCACAGATACGCAGTATTTT	CASSHVHGSTDTQYF	-	TRBJ2-3	TRBV7-2	-
TGTGCCAGCAGCTTGGGGAGTAGTGGCACAGATACGCAGTATTTT	CASSLGSSGTDTQYF	-	TRBJ2-3	TRBV5-5	-
TGCGCCAGCAGCCCCAGGATCCAAGAGACCCAGTACTTC	CASSPRIQETQYF	-	TRBJ2-5	TRBV5-1	-
TGTGCCAGCAGCCGATCGGGACAGCAAGAGACCCAGTACTTC	CASSRSGQQETQYF	-	TRBJ2-5	TRBV11-2	TRBD1
TGCAGCGTTGCGGGAGAACAAGAGACCCAGTACTTC	CSVAGEQETQYF	once	TRBJ2-5	TRBV29-1	-
TGTGCCAGCAGCCACGGACTAGCTGAGAATGAGCAGTTCTTC	CASSHGLAENEQFF	few	TRBJ2-1	TRBV3-1/TRBV3-2	TRBD2
TGTGCCAGCAGCCCGCGGGACAGGAACACTGAAGCTTTCTTT	CASSPRDRNTEAFF	-	TRBJ1-1	TRBV7-2	TRBD1
TGCGCCAGCAGCTTGTCTGTAGAGGGAAATTCACCCCTCCACTTT	CASSLSVEGNSPLHF	-	TRBJ1-6	TRBV5-1	-
TGTGCCAGCAGTAACAAGACACATAATCAGCCCCAGCATTTT	CASSNKTHNQPQHF	-	TRBJ1-5	TRBV6-4	-
TGTGCCAGCCGACGTGGGGCGAATGAAAAACTGTTTTTT	CASRRGANEKLFF	-	TRBJ1-4	TRBV7-8	-
TGTGCCAGCAGCCTCAGCTCGGGCGGGGAGCTGTTTTTT	CASSLSSGGELFF	-	TRBJ2-2	TRBV5-6	-
TGCGCCAGCAGCCTAGGGGGGACAGGGGGCTACGAGCAGTACTTC	CASSLGGTGGYEQYF	-	TRBJ2-7	TRBV5-1	TRBD1
TGTGCCAGCAACAATGGGGGGGTCGGTGGAAACACCATATATTTT	CASNNGGVGGNTIYF	-	TRBJ1-3	TRBV6-6	-
TGTGCCACCGACGACCGGGACAGGCTTAACTATGGCTACACCTTC	CATDDRDRLNYGYTF	-	TRBJ1-2	TRBV6-5	TRBD1
TGCAGCGTTGAAACAGGATCGGGTGGTGACGAGCAGTACTTC	CSVETGSGGDEQYF	once	TRBJ2-7	TRBV29-1	-
TGTGCCAGTAGTATAAGCGCGGGGGGTATGAACACTGAAGCTTTCTTT	CASSISAGGMNTEAFF	-	TRBJ1-1	TRBV19	-
TGCGCCAGCAGTCGCAACAGAGACGAGCAGTACTTC	CASSRNRDEQYF	-	TRBJ2-7	TRBV5-1	-
TGTGCCAGCAGCCCCCCCGGTAGCGGGAGGGACGAGCAGTACTTC	CASSPPGSGRDEQYF	-	TRBJ2-7	TRBV9	TRBD2
TGCAGTGCTAGTCCCAGGGACACTGAAGCTTTCTTT	CSASPRDTEAFF	-	TRBJ1-1	TRBV20-1	-
TGTGCCAGCAGCCCGGGGCAGGGAGGGTATGAGGATGAGCAGTTCTTC	CASSPGQGGYEDEQFF	-	TRBJ2-1	TRBV7-9	TRBD2
TGTGCCAGCAGCCAACGGCGGGCGCTCAGTGTCAGCGAGCAGTACTTC	CASSQRRALSVSEQYF	-	TRBJ2-7	TRBV7-6	-
TGTGCCAGCTCGGGGGGGGCATTTGAGCAGTTCTTC	CASSGGAFEQFF	medium-sized	TRBJ2-1	TRBV18	-
TGTGCCAGCAGCTTCCATAGCGGGGGGATCTACAATGAGCAGTTCTTC	CASSFHSGGIYNEQFF	-	TRBJ2-1	TRBV11-3	TRBD2
TGTGCCAGCAGTTACGGTCGGTTCGATAAGAATGAGCAGTTCTTC	CASSYGRFDKNEQFF	-	TRBJ2-1	TRBV6-6	-
TGTGCCAGCAGATCCTCCGTAGCGGCCCGAGAGGAGACCCAGTACTTC	CASRSSVAAREETQYF	few	TRBJ2-5	TRBV6-6	-
TGTGCCAGCAGCGTAGGTCTTGGCTACACCTTC	CASSVGLGYTF	-	TRBJ1-2	TRBV9	-